These 14 T cell receptor beta chains were all obtained from the same sample, sequenced in a study of early T cells in non-severe SARS-CoV-2 infection. MiXCR, run by TCRdb on the 5' RACE reads, gives a single entry per CDR3 protein. This table holds roughly 28,000 distinct CDR3 sequences, around 5% found once. The sample was whole blood. These receptors came from an adult who was a healthcare worker with PCR-confirmed SARS-CoV-2 infection or an uninfected control (not recorded which).

This clonotype was seen ten or more times. The genes are TRBV20-1 and TRBJ1-5; D might be TRBD1 (5 bases). Germline V gives CDR1 DFQATT, CDR2 SNEGSKA (reference sequence). This CDR3 region has 15 residues. V lost 1 base to trimming and J lost 0 bases, with 10 bases between them. CDR3 sequence (DNA): TGCAGTGCTAGAGGTGGGACGGATAGCAATCAGCCCCAGCATTTT. Its translation: CSARGGTDSNQPQHF.

This clonotype was seen at least ten times. This sequence joins TRBV27 and TRBJ1-2, with 8 bases aligning to TRBD1. This CDR3 spans 15 amino acids. The V gene end was trimmed by 0 bases and the J gene end by 8 bases; junction bases not matched to a gene: 8. Germline assignment: CDR1 MNHEY and CDR2 SMNVEV (reference sequence). The CDR3 loop is CASSLSRTGWGGYTF. In DNA form, the CDR3 reads TGTGCCAGCAGTTTATCTCGGACAGGGTGGGGAGGCTACACCTTC.

This clonotype was counted between two and nine times. The rearrangement joins TRBV27 to TRBJ2-7; D not resolved. Germline assignment: CDR1 MNHEY and CDR2 SMNVEV (reference sequence). There are 14 residues in the CDR3. The V gene lost 4 bases and the J gene lost 5 bases, with 15 bases spanning the gap. The CDR3: CASSSSRRLHEQYF. CDR3 bases: TGTGCCAGCAGTTCCTCGCGTAGATTGCACGAGCAGTACTTC.

At least ten counts were recorded for this clonotype. The rearrangement uses TRBV7-3 and TRBJ1-6; possibly TRBD1 for D (5 bases). Germline CDR1 is SGHTA and CDR2 is FQGTGA. Between the trimmed V and J ends, which lost 0 bases and 10 bases, there was a span of 7 bases. The CDR3 is made up of 13 amino acids. The CDR3 sequence: CASSLTGRSPLHF. The CDR3 DNA is TGTGCCAGCAGCTTAACGGGGCGGTCACCCCTCCACTTT.

This clonotype was seen ten or more times. The rearrangement uses TRBV14 and TRBJ2-5; the match to TRBD2 covers 12 bases. Germline values: CDR1 SGHDN, CDR2 FVKESK. The CDR3 is 18 residues long. The junction had 12 bases not matched to a gene; V was cut back by 1 base and J by 6 bases. The DNA for the CDR3 is TGTGCCAGCAGCCAAGGCAGTTCCACTAGCGGGAGGAGGCAGACCCAGTACTTC. Translating gives CASSQGSSTSGRRQTQYF.

This clonotype was seen only a few times. The chain couples TRBV28 to TRBJ2-1; 7 bases agree with TRBD2. With V trimmed by 2 bases and J by 10 bases, 5 bases remained unmatched. Germline loops: CDR1 MDHEN, CDR2 SYDVKM. This CDR3 is 13 amino acids long. The CDR3 bases are TGTGCCAGCAGTTTAGGGAGGGAGCCAGAGCAGTTCTTC. It translates to CASSLGREPEQFF.

This clonotype was picked up many times. The genes are TRBV19 and TRBJ1-1; TRBD1 matches 7 bases. The CDR3 contains 15 residues. Germline V gene lookup returns CDR1 LNHDA and CDR2 SQIVND (reference sequence). After removal of 6 bases from V and 0 bases from J, the junction contained 7 bases not matched to a gene. CDR3 sequence reads: CASSHRGQLNTEAFF. The CDR3 DNA follows: TGTGCCAGTAGCCACAGGGGACAGCTGAACACTGAAGCTTTCTTT.

The CDR3 region has the DNA TGTGCCAGCAGCGCCAGGGACGGGAGCGGGAAGGGTGAGCAGTTCTTC. Protein: CASSARDGSGKGEQFF. This rearrangement joins TRBV9 to TRBJ2-1; 7 bases fit TRBD2. Germline assignment: CDR1 SGDLS and CDR2 YYNGEE. The length of the CDR3 is 16 residues. The ends lost 3 bases at V and 9 bases at J; junction bases unmatched: 15.

In its sample, this clonotype was seen many times. CDR3 in amino acids: CASSLIGIPYNEQFF. In DNA form, the CDR3 reads TGTGCCAGCAGCTTGATTGGAATTCCCTACAATGAGCAGTTCTTC. The chain uses TRBV7-2 and TRBJ2-1; D gene unclear. In germline, CDR1 is SGHTA, CDR2 FQGNSA. V shed 3 bases and J shed 2 bases, with 11 bases lying between them. CDR3 size: 15 residues.

This clonotype came up a few times. This chain connects TRBV11-3 to TRBJ1-2; possible D gene TRBD1, 6 bases. CDR3 length: 16 amino acids. Between the trimmed V and J ends, which lost 2 bases and 4 bases, there was a span of 17 bases. Germline V gene data show CDR1 as SGHNT and CDR2 as YENEEA. The chain's CDR3 is CASSLRGRDIRYGYTF. The CDR3 coding sequence is TGTGCCAGCAGCTTAAGAGGCCGGGACATTCGCTATGGCTACACCTTC.

This clonotype was recorded at least ten times. V gene TRBV4-1 combines with J gene TRBJ2-7, with TRBD2 matching 8 bases. Germline CDR1 MGHRA, CDR2 YSYEKL. The CDR3 is 16 amino acids. Trimming cost V 3 bases and J 2 bases; bases outside gene matches: 9. CDR3 sequence reads: CASSHPGGAGTYEQYF. In DNA, the CDR3 is TGCGCCAGCAGCCACCCGGGAGGGGCAGGGACCTACGAGCAGTACTTC.

This clonotype was seen ten or more times. CDR3 amino acids: CASRGDRTGGKLFF. CDR3 sequence (DNA): TGTGCCAGCAGGGGGGACAGGACGGGTGGAAAACTGTTTTTT. The gene calls are TRBV21-1 and TRBJ1-4; TRBD1, the D gene given by the table, was not confirmed from the DNA. TRBV21-1 has pseudogene status. This CDR3 has 14 residues.

This clonotype was observed a few times. CDR3 sequence (DNA): TGCAGCGCTACGGGACCGACCAGGGGCGAGCAGTACTTC. This codes for CSATGPTRGEQYF. The chain links TRBV29-1 to TRBJ2-7, with D possibly being TRBD1 (6 bases). The ends were cut back, 7 bases at V and 6 bases at J, with 19 bases in the middle. The V gene's germline CDR1 is SQVTM and CDR2 ANQGSEA. The CDR3 is 13 residues long.

The V call is TRBV12-3 or TRBV12-4, the J call TRBJ2-3; D is ambiguous. The V end lost 7 bases, the J end lost 0 bases, and 8 bases lay between the germline ends. CDR3 length equals 13 residues. CDR3 sequence reads: CASTLTSTDTQYF. In nucleotides, the CDR3 is TGTGCCAGCACCCTGACTAGCACAGATACGCAGTATTTT.